The 27 T cell receptor beta chains in this list originate from one sample, sequenced in a study of cytotoxic CD8 clonotypes in ibrutinib-treated CLL. The protocol was immunoSEQ multiplex PCR, while the TCRdb copy is restricted to in-frame clones and leaves out a portion. The sample has more than 50,000 clones; 45% to 60% are singletons. Sequenced here: PBMCs, sampled after 12 months of ibrutinib treatment. These receptor sequences come from a human donor with chronic lymphocytic leukemia.

The V gene is TRBV7-2, the J gene TRBJ1-4; 7 bases line up with TRBD1. Germline V gene data show CDR1 as SGHTA and CDR2 as FQGNSA. V shed 2 bases and J 5 bases; nucleotides not matched to a gene: 5. The CDR3 is 15 residues long. The CDR3 coding sequence is TGTGCCAGCAGCTTATACAGGGGCGGAAATGAAAAACTGTTTTTT. Its translation is CASSLYRGGNEKLFF.

CDR3 amino acids: CSVGVTGELFF. As DNA, the CDR3 is TGCAGCGTTGGAGTAACCGGGGAGCTGTTTTTT. This chain links TRBV29-1 with TRBJ2-2; D gene uncertain. Trimming left V 4 bases short and J 5 bases short, with 5 bases between. CDR1 and CDR2 from the germline V gene are SQVTM and ANQGSEA. The CDR3 contains 11 residues.

The chain is built from TRBV7-2 and TRBJ2-7; D remains unclear. The CDR3 spans 14 residues. V was pared by 1 base and J by 2 bases, with 9 bases between. The germline V gene encodes CDR1 SGHTA and CDR2 FQGNSA. CDR3 coding DNA: TGTGCCAGCAGCTTAGTTGCGATTACCTACGAGCAGTACTTC. Its translation: CASSLVAITYEQYF.

V and J are TRBV28 and TRBJ1-2, with D possibly matching TRBD1 (6 bases). With 6 bases removed from V and 4 bases from J, the gap between germline ends came to 12 bases. The CDR3 consists of 13 residues. Looked up from germline, CDR1 is MDHEN and CDR2 is SYDVKM. Written as DNA, the CDR3 is TGTGCCAGCAGGACCGGGACACTCTATGGCTACACCTTC. Translation gives CASRTGTLYGYTF.

The V gene is TRBV7-8, the J gene TRBJ2-2; maybe TRBD2 (6 bases). The CDR3 covers 16 residues. The ends were cut back, 0 bases at V and 0 bases at J, with 8 bases in the middle. CDR1 is SGHVS, CDR2 FQNEAQ, per germline. The DNA for the CDR3 is TGTGCCAGCAGCTTAGCGGAGGGAACGAACACCGGGGAGCTGTTTTTT. Translation gives CASSLAEGTNTGELFF.

The chain recombines TRBV6-5 with TRBJ2-1, with 7 nucleotides matching TRBD1. The J segment lost 7 bases and the V segment lost 6 bases, leaving 12 bases of the junction unmatched. Germline V gene sequence: CDR1 MNHEY, CDR2 SVGAGI. This CDR3 has 15 residues. CDR3 residues: CASSRDRDVGNEQFF. CDR3 DNA: TGTGCCAGCAGCAGAGACAGGGATGTTGGAAATGAGCAGTTCTTC.

This clone was found once. The chain couples TRBV7-8 to TRBJ1-5, with 10 bases fitting TRBD1. V dropped 1 base and J dropped 7; count of bases not matched to a gene: 7. Germline V gene lookup returns CDR1 SGHVS and CDR2 FQNEAQ. CDR3 length: 16 amino acids. The CDR3 DNA reads as TGTGCCAGCAGCTTAGAAGGGACAGGGGTCCAGCAGCCCCAGCATTTT. Amino acid sequence: CASSLEGTGVQQPQHF.

The genes are TRBV30 and TRBJ2-1; 8 bases match TRBD1. The V and J ends lost 4 bases and 8 bases, in that order; junction bases with no gene match: 13. Germline assignment: CDR1 GTSNPN and CDR2 SVGIG (reference sequence). This CDR3 region has 15 residues. The CDR3 DNA is TGTGCCTGGAATCGTAGGACAGGGTGGGGCGATGAGCAGTTCTTC. Protein sequence: CAWNRRTGWGDEQFF.

This clone was seen only once. This chain links TRBV13 with TRBJ2-1, with D unresolved. Germline V gene sequence: CDR1 PRHDT, CDR2 FYEKMQ (reference sequence). The germline V and J ends were trimmed by 1 base and 9 bases, with 13 bases remaining between them. The CDR3 covers 14 residues. The CDR3 loop reads CASSLASLVGEQFF. Here the CDR3 DNA reads TGTGCCAGCAGCTTAGCATCGCTAGTCGGTGAGCAGTTCTTC. The entire variable domain, with the rest obtained from reference TRBV13 and TRBJ2-1, is as follows: AAGVIQSPRHLIKEKRETATLKCYPIPRHDTVYWYQQGPGQDPQFLISFYEKMQSDKGSIPDRFSAQQFSDYHSELNMSSLELGDSALYFCASSLASLVGEQFFGPGTRLTVL.

This rearrangement joins TRBV2 to TRBJ1-2, with D possibly TRBD1 on 6 matching bases. With 6 bases removed from V and 8 bases from J, the gap between germline ends came to 19 bases. Germline V gives CDR1 SNHLY, CDR2 FYNNEI. The CDR3 length is 14 residues. Here the CDR3 reads CASSAAGTRVGYTF. The CDR3 region has the DNA TGTGCCAGCAGCGCGGCCGGGACAAGGGTGGGCTACACCTTC.

This clone is medium-sized (0.01 to 0.1%) in the sample. This rearrangement joins TRBV4-1 to TRBJ1-2, with D uncertain. In germline, CDR1 is MGHRA, CDR2 YSYEKL. Trimming pared 7 bases from V and 5 bases from J, leaving 14 bases between. This CDR3 region has 13 residues. The CDR3 sequence is CASTGVEIYGYTF. DNA of the CDR3: TGCGCCAGCACTGGTGTAGAGATTTATGGCTACACCTTC.

This clone was detected ten times or more. The chain combines TRBV5-4 with TRBJ2-7, with 7 bases fitting TRBD1. V was pared by 2 bases and J by 5 bases, with 7 bases of the junction left unmatched. This CDR3 is 14 amino acids long. CDR1 and CDR2 from the germline V gene are SGHNT and YYREEE (reference sequence). The CDR3 sequence: CASSLGDRWNEQYF. In DNA, the CDR3 is TGTGCCAGCAGCTTAGGGGACAGATGGAACGAGCAGTACTTC.

This clone came up a few times. The gene calls are TRBV6-6 and TRBJ2-5; tentative D call: TRBD1 (5 bases). The ends were cut back, 2 bases at V and 7 bases at J, with 17 bases in the middle. Germline V gene sequence: CDR1 MNHNY, CDR2 SVGAGI (reference sequence). CDR3 length: 15 residues. The CDR3 coding sequence is TGTGCCAGCAGTTACGACTCCTCCCGTCAGGGGACCCAGTACTTC. Residues: CASSYDSSRQGTQYF.

This clone was seen a few times. The rearrangement joins TRBV18 to TRBJ2-5, with TRBD2 as a possible D gene (6 bases). CDR3 length: 16 amino acids. V was cut by 3 bases and J by 1 base, with 15 bases left in between. Germline CDR1 KGHSH, CDR2 LQKENI. CDR3 DNA sequence: TGTGCCAGCTCACCGGCGCTCGGGGGAGGCCAAGAGACCCAGTACTTC. This encodes CASSPALGGGQETQYF.

The chain is built from TRBV6-5 and TRBJ2-1; D is possibly TRBD2 (5 bases). The CDR3 consists of 15 residues. Trimming removed 0 bases from V and 2 bases from J, with 8 bases in between. Looked up from germline, CDR1 is MNHEY and CDR2 is SVGAGI. In nucleotides, the CDR3 is TGTGCCAGCAGTTACTCGGCGGGTACCTACAATGAGCAGTTCTTC. Translation gives CASSYSAGTYNEQFF.

This clone was seen only a few times. J is TRBJ1-1 and V is TRBV5-1, with D possibly TRBD1 on 5 matching bases. CDR1 is SGHRS and CDR2 is YFSETQ in the germline V gene. The CDR3 spans 13 residues. V was shortened by 0 bases and J by 7 bases, with 10 bases between the two germline ends. The CDR3, as DNA: TGCGCCAGCAGCTTGGAGGCGGACATTGAAGCTTTCTTT. Residues: CASSLEADIEAFF. The full variable domain, rest sourced from reference TRBV5-1 and TRBJ1-1, is KAGVTQTPRYLIKTRGQQVTLSCSPISGHRSVSWYQQTPGQGLQFLFEYFSETQRNKGNFPGRFSGRQFSNSRSEMNVSTLELGDSALYLCASSLEADIEAFFGQGTRLTVV.

V usage is TRBV6-1 and J usage is TRBJ1-4; D not certain. The germline gives CDR1 MNHNS, CDR2 SASEGT. CDR3 length: 18 amino acids. V lost 2 bases and J lost 6, with 22 bases in between. For the CDR3, the DNA is TGTGCCAGCAGTGAATCGGGATCTCATTCCACGGGGTATGAAAAACTGTTTTTT. It is translated as CASSESGSHSTGYEKLFF.

The chain carries TRBV6-6 and TRBJ1-5, with D tentatively TRBD1 (6 bases). CDR1 is MNHNY and CDR2 is SVGAGI in the germline V gene (reference sequence). V was pared by 5 bases and J by 3 bases, with 14 bases between. CDR3 length: 15 amino acids. The CDR3 DNA reads as TGTGCCAGCAGTCTCGGACAGCATGTCAATCAGCCCCAGCATTTT. Its translation: CASSLGQHVNQPQHF.

This rearrangement joins TRBV15 to TRBJ2-2; D gene unclear. The CDR3 is 15 amino acids. Germline V lookup: CDR1 LNHNV, CDR2 YYDKDF (reference sequence). V lost 2 bases, J lost 2 bases, and 9 bases lay in between. CDR3 DNA: TGTGCCACCAGCAGACTTGGGGTAAACACCGGGGAGCTGTTTTTT. This codes for CATSRLGVNTGELFF.

This rearrangement joins TRBV27 to TRBJ2-1; the D is unclear. Trimming removed 5 bases from V and 10 bases from J, with 12 bases in between. The CDR3 contains 12 residues. Germline V gives CDR1 MNHEY, CDR2 SMNVEV (reference sequence). CDR3: CASSPPGREQFF. CDR3 DNA: TGTGCCAGCAGTCCCCCCGGGCGAGAGCAGTTCTTC.

V is TRBV6-1 and J is TRBJ1-2, with TRBD1 matching over 7 bases. With V trimmed by 7 bases and J by 2 bases, 7 bases remained unmatched. The germline CDR1 and CDR2 sequences are MNHNS and SASEGT. The length of the CDR3 is 14 residues. The CDR3 bases are TGTGCCAGCACTCGGGACAGCTCCAACTATGGCTACACCTTC. Encoded protein: CASTRDSSNYGYTF.

This clone was seen a few times. This rearrangement joins TRBV19 to TRBJ1-5; tentatively, D is TRBD1 (5 bases). CDR1 is LNHDA and CDR2 is SQIVND in the germline V gene (reference sequence). There are 14 residues in the CDR3. Trimming left V 2 bases short and J 7 bases short, with 12 bases between. In DNA, the CDR3 is TGTGCCAGTAGTATACTACCGGGGCGCCAGCCCCAGCATTTT. Its protein is CASSILPGRQPQHF.

This chain uses TRBV6-1 with TRBJ1-1; 9 bases are a match to TRBD1. The V gene end was trimmed by 6 bases and the J gene end by 3 bases; junction bases not matched to a gene: 5. This CDR3 has 14 amino acids. Germline values: CDR1 MNHNS, CDR2 SASEGT. The CDR3 DNA is TGTGCCAGCAGCAGACAGGGGGGTCACACTGAAGCTTTCTTT. Its translation: CASSRQGGHTEAFF.

This chain connects TRBV5-1 to TRBJ2-1, with 10 bases fitting TRBD2. Trimming cost V 3 bases and J 5 bases; bases outside gene matches: 11. The CDR3 covers 17 residues. Germline CDR1 reads SGHRS; CDR2 reads YFSETQ. For the CDR3, the DNA is TGCGCCAGCAGCTCTTTAGCGGGAGGACCGCTAGACAATGAGCAGTTCTTC. It specifies CASSSLAGGPLDNEQFF.

The chain carries TRBV5-4 and TRBJ1-6; D gene unclear. V was pared by 4 bases and J by 7 bases, with 6 bases between. CDR1 and CDR2 (germline): SGHNT, YYREEE (reference sequence). The CDR3 contains 12 residues. The CDR3 sequence is CASSLQNSPLHF. The CDR3 bases are TGTGCCAGCAGCCTACAAAATTCACCCCTCCACTTT.

The genes are TRBV7-2 and TRBJ2-7, with 8 bases matching TRBD2. CDR1 and CDR2 from the germline V gene are SGHTA and FQGNSA. This CDR3 region has 15 residues. The ends lost 5 bases at V and 1 base at J; junction bases unmatched: 7. CDR3 sequence (DNA): TGTGCCAGCAGCCCAGTAGCGGGACTATCCTACGAGCAGTACTTC. As protein: CASSPVAGLSYEQYF.

This rearrangement joins TRBV6-1 to TRBJ1-5; the match to TRBD1 covers 12 bases. Germline trimming cut 6 bases from V and 3 bases from J; bases unmatched to any gene: 3. Per germline, CDR1 MNHNS and CDR2 SASEGT. This CDR3 is 15 amino acids long. The CDR3 sequence is CASRGQGAPNQPQHF. CDR3 nucleotides: TGTGCCAGCAGGGGACAGGGGGCCCCCAATCAGCCCCAGCATTTT.